The 26 T cell receptor beta chains listed next were all sequenced from one sample in a study of T-cell reconstitution after alpha-beta-depleted transplantation in children. The TCRbeta library was prepared with unique molecular identifiers. One entry per CDR3 protein, called by TCRdb with MiXCR from the PCR reads. The data contain tens of thousands of distinct CDR3 sequences, 5.5% to 7.5% of them seen just once; the ten biggest clones take up about 33%. Sample: PBMCs, mostly from graft donor cells, taken 60 days after TCRalphabeta/CD19-depleted stem cell transplant. These receptors all come from a female patient aged 2 to 10 who had a stem cell transplant for aplastic anemia, so the T cells may come from the graft donor.

By share, this clonotype counts as large. V and J are TRBV20-1 and TRBJ2-1; TRBD2 agrees at 9 bases. The trim removed 3 bases at V and 9 bases at J, leaving 3 bases unmatched. The V gene's germline CDR1 is DFQATT and CDR2 SNEGSKA (reference sequence). This CDR3 spans 12 amino acids. The CDR3 coding sequence is TGCAGTGCTAGTATAGCGGGAGCTGAGCAGTTCTTC. It encodes CSASIAGAEQFF.

Remarks on this clonotype: The limits of the CDR3 on the DNA are not certain, so only TCRdb's listed CDR3 is given. The V and J genes are TRBV20-1 and TRBJ2-2. The CDR3 is made up of 11 amino acids, end residues included. CDR1 and CDR2 from the germline V gene are DFQATT and SNEGSKA (reference sequence). The CDR3 is CSEQLPGSCFF.

This clonotype was recorded many times. The J gene is TRBJ2-3, the V gene TRBV6-5; D tentatively reads TRBD1 or TRBD2 (5 bases each). The CDR3 is made up of 16 amino acids. V was shortened by 0 bases and J by 1 base, with 11 bases between the two germline ends. Germline V gene sequence: CDR1 MNHEY, CDR2 SVGAGI. The CDR3 DNA sequence: TGTGCCAGCAGTTACTCCACGGGGCGCGGCACAGATACGCAGTATTTT. Translated: CASSYSTGRGTDTQYF.

This clonotype was found many times. The rearrangement joins TRBV28 to TRBJ2-2; the match to TRBD2 covers 8 bases. The germline V gene encodes CDR1 MDHEN and CDR2 SYDVKM. The CDR3 has 13 residues. V trimming: 6 bases; J trimming: 6 bases; junction bases outside the gene matches: 3. The CDR3: CASRGLAAGELFF. The CDR3 DNA reads as TGTGCCAGCAGAGGACTAGCTGCCGGGGAGCTGTTTTTT.

In this sample, this clonotype turned up many times. V and J are TRBV28 and TRBJ2-7, with D hard to call. CDR3 length: 12 amino acids. Germline assignment: CDR1 MDHEN and CDR2 SYDVKM. V dropped 2 bases and J dropped 1 base, with 3 bases sitting between them. CDR3 protein: CASSLMSYEQYF. The CDR3 nucleotides read TGTGCCAGCAGTTTAATGTCCTACGAGCAGTACTTC. Complete variable domain (other parts from reference TRBV28 and TRBJ2-7): DVKVTQSSRYLVKRTGEKVFLECVQDMDHENMFWYRQDPGLGLRLIYFSYDVKMKEKGDIPEGYSVSREKKERFSLILESASTNQTSMYLCASSLMSYEQYFGPGTRLTVT.

This clonotype was observed a handful of times. The genes are TRBV3-1 and TRBJ1-3; 8 bases are a match to TRBD1. The germline CDR1 and CDR2 sequences are LGHDT and YNNKEL (reference sequence). V shed 4 bases, J shed 0 bases, and the junction held 8 bases outside the gene matches. CDR3 size: 17 residues. CDR3 sequence reads: CASSPRTGIFSGNTIYF. The CDR3, as DNA: TGTGCCAGCAGCCCCCGGACAGGGATCTTCTCTGGAAACACCATATATTTT.

This clonotype was recorded many times. This CDR3 is CSVPTTGEETQYF. DNA for the CDR3: TGCAGCGTTCCAACGACAGGGGAAGAGACCCAGTACTTC. The V and J genes are TRBV29-1 and TRBJ2-5, with 8 bases lining up with TRBD1. V lost 5 bases, J lost 3 bases, and 5 bases stayed unmatched. CDR1 is SQVTM, CDR2 ANQGSEA, per germline. The CDR3 runs to 13 residues. Combining the CDR3 with reference TRBV29-1 and TRBJ2-5 gives the whole variable domain SAVISQKPSRDICQRGTSLTIQCQVDSQVTMMFWYRQQPGQSLTLIATANQGSEATYESGFVIDKFPISRPNLTFSTLTVSNMSPEDSSIYLCSVPTTGEETQYFGPGTRLLVL.

Many counts were recorded for this clonotype. The V and J genes are TRBV7-9 and TRBJ2-7, with 8 bases lining up with TRBD1. CDR1 SEHNR and CDR2 FQNEAQ come from the germline V gene (reference sequence). The CDR3 consists of 13 residues. The J segment lost 7 bases and the V segment lost 3 bases, leaving 5 bases of the junction unmatched. The CDR3 is CASSFRTGREQYV. Here the CDR3 DNA reads TGTGCCAGCAGCTTCAGGACAGGGCGGGAGCAGTACGTC.

This clonotype was recorded a few times. The chain is built from TRBV20-1 and TRBJ2-1; 7 bases are shared with TRBD2. V lost 5 bases, J lost 4 bases, and 5 bases stayed unmatched. Germline V gives CDR1 DFQATT, CDR2 SNEGSKA (reference sequence). CDR3 size: 13 residues. The DNA of the CDR3 is TGCAGTGCTCCTAGCGGTGGTTACAATGAGCAGTTCTTC. It translates to CSAPSGGYNEQFF.

This clonotype was seen repeatedly, ten times or more. The chain links TRBV2 to TRBJ2-7; 9 nucleotides align to TRBD1. In germline, CDR1 is SNHLY, CDR2 FYNNEI. The length of the CDR3 is 15 residues. V shed 5 bases, J shed 5 bases, and the junction held 10 bases outside the gene matches. CDR3 sequence: CASSKNRDRVHEQYF. The CDR3, as DNA: TGTGCCAGCAGTAAAAACCGGGACAGGGTCCACGAGCAGTACTTC.

This clonotype has more than one count but fewer than ten. J is TRBJ2-7 and V is TRBV7-4, with a tentative D call TRBD2 (7 bases). V was shortened by 2 bases and J by 3 bases, with 11 bases between the two germline ends. Germline values: CDR1 SGHVT, CDR2 SQSDAQ. This CDR3 contains 14 residues. Here the CDR3 reads CASSLWGGHYEQYF. The CDR3 region has the DNA TGTGCCAGCAGCTTATGGGGGGGCCACTACGAGCAGTACTTC.

This clonotype was found a few times. The chain employs TRBV28 and TRBJ2-2, with 8 positions matching TRBD2. The V segment lost 8 bases and the J segment 4 bases; nucleotides outside the gene matches: 12. Germline CDR1 MDHEN, CDR2 SYDVKM. The CDR3 is 16 residues long. The DNA of the CDR3 is TGTGCCAGCCGGGGGGGAGGCAGGTCTCTCACCGGGGAGCTGTTTTTT. As protein: CASRGGGRSLTGELFF.

This clonotype has ten or more counts. The rearrangement links TRBV5-1 to TRBJ2-7, with 9 bases lining up with TRBD1. This CDR3 region has 15 residues. The V gene's germline CDR1 is SGHRS and CDR2 YFSETQ. Trimming cost V 4 bases and J 2 bases; bases outside gene matches: 7. CDR3 region: CASSLGTGRPYEQYF. Here the CDR3 DNA reads TGCGCCAGCAGCCTAGGGACAGGGAGACCCTACGAGCAGTACTTC. Looking up the rest from reference TRBV5-1 and TRBJ2-7 gives the full variable domain: KAGVTQTPRYLIKTRGQQVTLSCSPISGHRSVSWYQQTPGQGLQFLFEYFSETQRNKGNFPGRFSGRQFSNSRSEMNVSTLELGDSALYLCASSLGTGRPYEQYFGPGTRLTVT.

This clonotype has ten or more counts. The chain couples TRBV24-1 to TRBJ2-1; D perhaps matches TRBD2 (6 bases). Between the trimmed V and J ends, which lost 3 bases and 2 bases, there was a span of 16 bases. CDR1 is KGHDR, CDR2 SFDVKD, per germline. The CDR3 spans 17 residues. CDR3 region: CATSDMDTSRTYNEQFF. For the CDR3, the DNA is TGTGCCACCAGTGATATGGATACTAGCCGTACCTACAATGAGCAGTTCTTC.

This clonotype was counted ten times or more. V gene TRBV5-5 combines with J gene TRBJ2-5; TRBD1 matches at 7 bases. The CDR3 consists of 15 residues. V trimming: 10 bases; J trimming: 2 bases; junction bases outside the gene matches: 14. CDR1 and CDR2 (germline): SGHKS, YYEKEE (reference sequence). CDR3 in DNA: TGTGCCTCCGGGACAGTCTCGGCCCCACAAGAGACCCAGTACTTC. This sequence encodes CASGTVSAPQETQYF.

This clonotype was seen repeatedly, ten times or more. J is TRBJ2-5 and V is TRBV20-1; TRBD2 might be the D (6 bases). Per the germline V gene, CDR1 is DFQATT and CDR2 is SNEGSKA (reference sequence). The CDR3 contains 17 residues. V lost 4 bases and J 5 bases, leaving 26 bases between the germline ends. CDR3 region: CSAKGRPGLVRGETQYF. CDR3 coding DNA: TGCAGTGCTAAGGGGCGACCGGGCTTAGTCCGGGGGGAGACCCAGTACTTC.

In this sample, this clonotype turned up many times. This chain uses TRBV5-1 with TRBJ2-6, with D perhaps matching TRBD1 (5 bases). Per germline, CDR1 SGHRS and CDR2 YFSETQ. The CDR3 sequence is 15 residues long. V lost 3 bases and J lost 0, with 7 bases in between. The CDR3 sequence is CASSSDNSGANVLTF. CDR3 nucleotides: TGCGCCAGCAGCTCGGACAACTCTGGGGCCAACGTCCTGACTTTC.

This clonotype was picked up many times. The chain recombines TRBV20-1 with TRBJ2-2; 7 bases line up with TRBD1. V shed 0 bases, J shed 3 bases, and the junction held 10 bases outside the gene matches. Germline assignment: CDR1 DFQATT and CDR2 SNEGSKA (reference sequence). There are 17 residues in the CDR3. The CDR3 loop reads CSARDLTGMVHTGELFF. The CDR3 region has the DNA TGCAGTGCTAGAGATCTGACAGGGATGGTGCACACCGGGGAGCTGTTTTTT.

The rearrangement joins TRBV5-5 to TRBJ1-4; no firm D call. The CDR3 consists of 13 residues. With 4 bases removed from V and 9 bases from J, the gap between germline ends came to 13 bases. The germline gives CDR1 SGHKS, CDR2 YYEKEE (reference sequence). The CDR3 reads CASSPRRRKKLFF. The CDR3 DNA is TGTGCCAGCAGCCCCCGACGGCGCAAAAAACTGTTTTTT.

This clonotype was recorded many times. This chain uses TRBV7-3 with TRBJ2-2; D gene uncertain. V was pared by 1 base and J by 2 bases, with 8 bases between. The CDR3 totals 15 residues. In germline, CDR1 is SGHTA, CDR2 FQGTGA. Here the CDR3 reads CASSLSGQNTGELFF. The DNA for the CDR3 is TGTGCCAGCAGCTTAAGTGGTCAAAACACCGGGGAGCTGTTTTTT.

The chain combines TRBV3-1 with TRBJ1-1, with 7 bases identical to TRBD1. CDR3 size: 13 residues. Germline assignment: CDR1 LGHDT and CDR2 YNNKEL (reference sequence). The trim removed 0 bases at V and 9 bases at J, leaving 4 bases unmatched. The CDR3 protein is CASSQDTGAQAFF. The CDR3 DNA sequence: TGTGCCAGCAGCCAAGATACAGGGGCCCAAGCTTTCTTT.

This clonotype was seen repeatedly, ten times or more. The V and J genes are TRBV7-8 and TRBJ2-1; 11 nucleotides agree with TRBD2. Germline V gene data show CDR1 as SGHVS and CDR2 as FQNEAQ. The junction had 4 bases not matched to a gene; V was cut back by 3 bases and J by 3 bases. The CDR3 loop spans 16 amino acids. CDR3 residues: CASSFATSGGYNEQFF. DNA for the CDR3: TGTGCCAGCAGCTTCGCAACTAGCGGGGGCTACAATGAGCAGTTCTTC.

In its sample, this clonotype was seen a few times. A much larger clonotype is one base distant, so this may be a read error. J is TRBJ2-1 and V is TRBV3-1; D remains unclear. V lost 1 base and J lost 8, with 3 bases in between. Germline assignment: CDR1 LGHDT and CDR2 YNNKEL (reference sequence). This CDR3 has 11 amino acids. This chain's CDR3 is CASSQVYEQFF. The CDR3 bases are TGTGCCAGCAGCCAAGTTTATGAGCAGTTCTTC.

This clonotype was found many times. The chain combines TRBV7-2 with TRBJ1-2; D unresolved. Germline CDR1 is SGHTA and CDR2 is FQGNSA. The CDR3 covers 14 residues. Trimming took off 0 bases at V and 0 bases at J, with 5 bases between the two ends. The CDR3 coding sequence is TGTGCCAGCAGCTTAGCTGGTACTAACTATGGCTACACCTTC. This gives the protein CASSLAGTNYGYTF.

This clonotype was seen ten or more times. The V call is TRBV10-3, the J call TRBJ2-5; tentatively, D is TRBD2 (7 bases). This CDR3 contains 14 residues. CDR1 and CDR2 from the germline V gene are ENHRY and SYGVKD. V lost 4 bases and J 1 base, leaving 10 bases between the germline ends. The CDR3 nucleotides are TGTGCCATCAGTGCGGGGGGCCGCCAAGAGACCCAGTACTTC. The encoded protein is CAISAGGRQETQYF.

This clonotype was detected once. The chain is built from TRBV18 and TRBJ2-7; tentative D call: TRBD1 (6 bases). Looked up from germline, CDR1 is KGHSH and CDR2 is LQKENI. CDR3 length: 15 amino acids. Trimming removed 3 bases at V and 3 bases at J, with 15 bases between. This CDR3 reads CASSPQDRVHYEQYF. The CDR3, as DNA: TGTGCCAGCTCACCCCAGGACAGAGTTCACTACGAGCAGTACTTC.